The source of this T cell receptor beta chain is a study of T cell repertoires in cytomegalovirus infection. TCRdb reprocessed the reads via MiXCR and lists one record per CDR3 protein. The data contain almost 550,000 distinct CDR3 sequences, about 15% of them singletons. The V and J ends lost 7 bases and 6 bases respectively, with 16 bases between them. Germline values: CDR1 MGHDK, CDR2 SYGVNS. The CDR3 loop spans 14 amino acids. Only a few counts were recorded for this clonotype. The clonotype originates from a human donor in good health (CMV status not recorded). Some clones in this sample may be carry-over from other donors' samples. The V call is TRBV25-1, the J call TRBJ2-1; possible D gene TRBD2, 5 bases. The sequencing sample was made of CD8+ T cells from PBMCs. The CDR3 nucleotides are TGTGCCAGCAACCCCGGATCCGGGATCAATGAGCAGTTCTTC. It translates to CASNPGSGINEQFF. Looking up the rest from reference TRBV25-1 and TRBJ2-1 gives the full variable domain: EADIYQTPRYLVIGTGKKITLECSQTMGHDKMYWYQQDPGMELHLIHYSYGVNSTEKGDLSSESTVSRIRTEHFPLTLESARPSHTSQYLCASNPGSGINEQFFGPGTRLTVL.